This T cell receptor (beta chain) was identified during a study of beta chain features in type 1 diabetes. Per the germline V gene, CDR1 is SEHNR and CDR2 is FQNEAQ (reference sequence). Trimming removed 6 bases at V and 5 bases at J, with 16 bases between. This CDR3 is built from 14 residues. Findings and limits, study-wide: Type 1 diabetes patients had VDJ junctions that carried fewer insertions and more deletions. For patients, the naive, central memory and Treg TCRB repertoires appeared more alike than for healthy donors. Patients and controls would share equally any PCR tilt toward shorter templates.

This clone appeared a few times. No antigen is known for it. Since all of the isolated RNA was reverse transcribed, expressed TCRB transcripts were what got sequenced. TCRdb's table, derived via immunoSEQ multiplex PCR, lists solely in-frame clones and lacks some. The sample has about 220,000 clones; approximately 10% are singletons. Staining for CD45RO/CCR7/CD25/CD127/CD95/CD27 allowed sorting of CD4+ naive, central memory, regulatory and stem cell-like memory cells. The TCR originated in a man aged 18 to 30 in good health. Material: central memory CD4+ T cells from blood. The genes are TRBV7-9 and TRBJ1-1; D not certain. In DNA form, the CDR3 reads TGTGCCAGCAGTCTAGGAGTTTTGGGGACTGAAGCTTTCTTT. This translates into CASSLGVLGTEAFF. The variable domain in full, with the rest retrieved from reference TRBV7-9 and TRBJ1-1, is DTGVSQNPRHKITKRGQNVTFRCDPISEHNRLYWYRQTLGQGPEFLTYFQNEAQLEKSRLLSDRFSAERPKGSFSTLEIQRTEQGDSAMYLCASSLGVLGTEAFFGQGTRLTVV.